This T cell receptor beta chain comes out of a study of liver allograft versus peripheral blood T cells. Study background: Transplanted-liver and recipient peripheral blood T cell receptor repertoires were compared.

The germline V gene encodes CDR1 LNHDA and CDR2 SQIVND (reference sequence). CDR3 size: 13 residues. The V gene lost 8 bases and the J gene lost 7 bases, with 15 bases spanning the gap. From the reads, TCRdb called clonotypes with MiXCR, one entry per CDR3 protein. The table records 15,000 or so distinct CDR3 sequences, roughly a fifth of them present only once. This clonotype was seen more than once but under ten times. Antigen unknown. Study-wide points: Liver allograft repertoires of T cell receptors reportedly diverged from peripheral blood repertoires.

The V gene is TRBV19, the J gene TRBJ2-1, with D possibly called TRBD1 or TRBD2 (5 bases each). The sequence derives from a human patient who had a liver transplant. Some T cells may be supplied by the graft donor. This chain's CDR3 is CASRDHPRNEQFF. CDR3 nucleotide sequence: TGTGCCAGTCGGGACCACCCTAGGAATGAGCAGTTCTTC.